Listed here are 2 T cell receptor beta chains from one sample, sequenced in a study of Ad26.COV2.S vaccination and SARS-CoV-2 variants (dated by TCRdb to the early 2020s). The treatment or condition label, as the study defines it: roughly 19 received Ad26.COV2.S at low or high dose, single or two shots; roughly five received placebo; per-sample allocation not given. Repertoires of vaccine and placebo recipients were sequenced from samples taken on day 63 after the first injection. Library creation used the immunoSEQ multiplex PCR assay. Imported from immuneACCESS, the table was reduced by TCRdb to in-frame sequences with V and J called. These copies leave out some clones; in studies compared against another copy, an unresolved V gene accounts for under half, and the cause of the remainder is not known. The sample profile shows around 370,000 clones; 70% to 90% of them were found once. The ten most abundant clones make up roughly 3.3% of the sample.

The sample in question was peripheral blood, obtained in a trial of Ad26.COV2.S vaccine versus placebo. Source of these receptors: a person aged 18-60 years who received the Ad26.COV2.S COVID-19 vaccine or a placebo.

The chain has TRBV6-6 and TRBJ2-2; TRBD2 is a possible D gene (6 bases). With 7 bases removed from V and 0 bases from J, the gap between germline ends came to 15 bases. From germline, CDR1 is MNHNY and CDR2 SVGAGI (reference sequence). CDR3 length: 16 residues. CDR3 bases: TGTGCCAGCATTCTAACGGGGACTTCGAACACCGGGGAGCTGTTTTTT. Protein sequence: CASILTGTSNTGELFF.

The CDR3: CASSQDPQEGESPLHF. The CDR3, as DNA: TGCGCCAGCAGCCAAGATCCCCAAGAAGGGGAATCACCCCTCCACTTT. V usage is TRBV4-3 and J usage is TRBJ1-6; a weak D match, TRBD1 (5 bases). Germline values: CDR1 LGHNA, CDR2 YSLEER. The V end was cut by 0 bases, the J end by 10 bases, with 16 bases between. This CDR3 has 16 amino acids.